What follows is one T cell receptor beta chain and its context. Its antigen specificity is not known. No qualities accompany the bases; no much larger clone lies one base away. This specimen belongs to a study of tumor and adjacent non-tumor tissue in lung cancer (dated by TCRdb to the late 2010s). Background for the entire study: The cohort included about a dozen adenocarcinoma, a couple of squamous cell carcinoma and 1 small cell lung cancer patients. The 15 or so patients were aged about 31 to 76 years, included about ten men and 5 women, and had TNM stage I to III disease. A total of approximately 120,000,000 productive TCRbeta reads were generated by sequencing, corresponding to an average of roughly 4.1 million reads per sample. Using bulk TCRbeta repertoires from around 15 lung cancer patients, the study set lung tumor tissue side by side with matched distant non-tumor lung tissue. Around 30 paired specimens, one tumor and one normal lung sample per patient, were profiled by TCRbeta CDR3 sequencing. Study-wide findings and limitations: Significantly higher TCR diversity (inverse Simpson) was observed in tumor tissue than in normal lung tissue (approximately 440 vs 150, P = 0.0075, Mann-Whitney U test). Neither the sequencing platform nor unique molecular identifiers are mentioned in the methods. Peripheral blood was not sequenced, so blood TCRbeta repertoires were not examined in the lung cancer patients of the study. The top 100 clones made up a significantly larger cumulative share of the repertoire in normal lung than in tumor tissue. Significantly higher TCR diversity was found in younger patients, and higher tumor TCR diversity was associated with shorter overall and disease-free survival. With only 15 patients in the cohort, the authors noted that larger samples and more detailed clinical data are needed.

Libraries were made using multiplex PCR. These reads were obtained on an Illumina HiSeq 2500. TCRbeta libraries were constructed through three rounds of nested PCR with primers (Table S4) according to protocols modified from ARM-PCR. Before sequencing, PCR products of 200-500 bp were excised from the gel and purified with the QIAquick gel extraction kit. The study's processing was this. Reads were cleaned with Trimmomatic, merged with FLASH into complete CDR3 sequences, and assigned to V(D)J germline segments with MiTCR. VDJtools was used to compute clonal diversity as the inverse Simpson's index. A read counted as productive if the sequence was in-frame and lacked a premature stop codon. TCRdb reanalyzed the raw reads on its own, using fastp at Q25 for trimming and MiXCR for clone calling, and kept in-frame beta chains. For every CDR3 protein sequence, its rows merge into one entry that carries the most common genes and DNA. TCRdb's processing, not the authors' own work, is the source of the V and J calls. Here the sample has 120,000 or so distinct CDR3 sequences; around three fifths occur a single time. The ten largest clones take up around 13% of the sample.

In the germline V gene (reference sequence), CDR1 corresponds to GTSNPN and CDR2 to SVGIG. V is shortened by 3 bases, J by 2 bases, and the region joining them spans 8 bases. There are 14 amino acids in the CDR3, from cysteine to phenylalanine inclusive. Only the CDR3 part of the read is kept: 42 bases, read in frame from the first base. RNA was isolated from bulk unsorted tissue, and RNA quality was assessed with a NanoDrop ND-1000 and an Agilent 2100. The donors were newly diagnosed lung cancer patients admitted for thoracic surgery in China from August to November 2014 who had not received prior chemotherapy. Patients who had received previous radiotherapy or chemotherapy, or who had another concurrent cancer, were excluded from the study. Pieces of surgical tissue measuring about 1-2.2 cm3 were kept in RNAlater solution and stored at -80 degrees C until use.

The chain is made from TRBV30 and TRBJ1-6; TRBD1 could be the D gene, as 5 bases match. Sequencing was performed on lung tumor tissue. This TCR was sampled from a man younger than 40 with non-small cell lung cancer. The sequence in DNA is TGTGCCTGGAGGGGGGAAACCTATAATTCACCCCTCCACTTT. It is translated as CAWRGETYNSPLHF.